Listed here is a single TCR beta chain. No antigen is known for it. The data belong to a study of T cell responses to AZD1222 COVID-19 vaccine. Germline lookup yields CDR1 SGHAT and CDR2 FQDESV (reference sequence). The CDR3 sequence is 15 residues long. Trimming removed 5 bases from V and 2 bases from J; junction bases left unmatched: 6. Study-level findings and limits: Recipients of two AZD1222 doses showed rising Spike-specific TCR breadth and depth.

Produced via immunoSEQ multiplex PCR; TCRdb's table is partial and in-frame only. The sample yields more than 140,000 clones, approximately 93% seen once. V gene TRBV11-1 combines with J gene TRBJ1-1, with 9 bases aligning to TRBD1. The clonotype originates from an adult in good health. The sequenced sample was peripheral blood, obtained on day 0 of MenACWY control vaccination. CDR3 coding DNA: TGTGCCAGCAGCGCCGACAGGGGGGGTAACACTGAAGCTTTCTTT. Amino acids: CASSADRGGNTEAFF.